The text below deals with one T cell receptor (beta chain). This sample is drawn from a study of cytomegalovirus exposure and HLA in healthy donors. On the study more broadly: Among the 300 to 400 donors who were genotyped, 81% fell in the genetic ancestry cluster that is associated with self-reported Caucasian donors.

The V gene's germline CDR1 is SGHTA and CDR2 FQGNSA. The V gene lost 7 bases and the J gene lost 0 bases, with 14 bases spanning the gap. CDR3 length: 15 residues. The primer mix had 60 Vbeta and 13 Jbeta primers. Measured with immunoSEQ multiplex PCR; TCRdb has only the in-frame clones, and not every one. The sample has roughly 100,000 clones, almost 80% seen once. Donors likely had unrecorded immune exposures despite being nominally healthy when sampled. The sequenced sample consisted of PBMCs. This chain links TRBV7-2 with TRBJ2-3; maybe TRBD1 (6 bases). The TCR originated in a man aged 55 to 70 in good health and CMV-seropositive. CDR3 bases: TGTGCCAGCACTGGGCAGGGGATTAGCACAGATACGCAGTATTTT. Amino acid sequence: CASTGQGISTDTQYF. Combining the CDR3 with reference TRBV7-2 and TRBJ2-3 gives the whole variable domain GAGVSQSPSNKVTEKGKDVELRCDPISGHTALYWYRQSLGQGLEFLIYFQGNSAPDKSGLPSDRFSAERTGGSVSTLTIQRTQQEDSAVYLCASTGQGISTDTQYFGPGTRLTVL.